The text below deals with one TCR beta chain. TCRdb keeps only in-frame clones here, not all; method: immunoSEQ multiplex PCR. The table lists fewer than 100,000 clones, roughly 89% of them singletons, with approximately 12% in the top ten. This sample is part of a study of OX40 agonist ivuxolimab in advanced cancers. This specimen consisted of CD4+ or CD8+ T cells sorted from blood, obtained in a trial of the OX40 agonist ivuxolimab. The TCR sequence derives from an adult with an advanced solid tumor such as melanoma, head and neck, liver or kidney cancer.

CDR3 bases: TGCGCCAGCAGTCAGGGCAGGGAGGGGGATACAGATACGCAGTATTTT. Translation: CASSQGREGDTDTQYF. V is TRBV23-1 and J is TRBJ2-3, with D possibly matching TRBD2 (7 bases). TRBV23-1 is an open reading frame whose function is uncertain. Trimming stripped 3 bases from V and 3 bases from J, with 16 bases between. This CDR3 is 16 amino acids long.